This TCR beta chain comes out of a study of patients and donors after allogeneic stem cell transplantation. MiXCR was run by TCRdb on the RT-PCR reads, yielding one entry per CDR3 protein. The table records 190,000 or so distinct CDR3 sequences, roughly two fifths of them present only once. Per germline, CDR1 SGHRS and CDR2 YFSETQ. The CDR3 has 15 residues. Trimming took 0 bases from V and 2 from J, leaving 12 bases between them. The genes are TRBV5-1 and TRBJ2-7, with D unresolved. The TCR comes from a human donor who was either an allogeneic HSCT recipient or a stem cell or donor lymphocyte infusion donor (not recorded which). It is not recorded whose cells these are; they may come from a transplant donor. Source material: blood, either unsorted or a sorted T cell fraction (not recorded which). CDR3 bases: TGCGCCAGCAGCTTGGAACAGCAGTCGACCTACGAGCAGTACTTC. Its protein product is CASSLEQQSTYEQYF.